Following are 19 T cell receptor beta chains from one sample sequenced in a study of tumor and adjacent non-tumor tissue in lung cancer. RNA was extracted from bulk tissue without any cell sorting. TCRbeta libraries were built with three rounds of nested PCR, modified from ARM-PCR. A single record per CDR3 protein comes from TCRdb applying MiXCR to the multiplex PCR reads. The table lists over 110,000 distinct CDR3 sequences, 60% to 70% of them singletons. The sample was lung tumor tissue. All receptors come from a man aged 55 to 70 with small cell lung cancer.

This chain uses TRBV6-1 with TRBJ1-5, with unresolved D. TRBJ2-3 matches the DNA end more closely, so the J call is doubtful. The CDR3 extends over 13 amino acids. Per the germline V gene, CDR1 is MNHNS and CDR2 is SASEGT. The CDR3 spells CASSEVGNQPQYF. CDR3 DNA: TGTGCCAGCAGTGAAGTAGGCAATCAGCCCCAGTATTTT.

Concerning this clonotype: This may arise from a read error, as a much more abundant clone is one base away. This CDR3 is CNAREGRGNTGELFF. The CDR3 bases are TGCAATGCTAGAGAAGGGAGGGGGAACACCGGGGAGCTGTTTTTT. V usage is TRBV20-1 and J usage is TRBJ2-2, with 7 positions matching TRBD2. Germline assignment: CDR1 DFQATT and CDR2 SNEGSKA (reference sequence). The CDR3 is 15 amino acids.

This clonotype was counted between two and nine times. The chain couples TRBV6-6 to TRBJ2-1; perhaps D is TRBD1 or TRBD2 (5 bases each). Germline V gene sequence: CDR1 MNHNY, CDR2 SVGAGI (reference sequence). The CDR3 loop spans 18 amino acids. V was clipped by 0 bases and J by 3 bases, with 18 bases between them. CDR3 coding DNA: TGTGCCAGCAGTTACTCGACTTGGGGCGGAAGCGGCTACAATGAGCAGTTCTTC. Translating it yields CASSYSTWGGSGYNEQFF.

This clonotype has only a few counts. V usage is TRBV6-1 and J usage is TRBJ1-2; 8 bases are shared with TRBD1. Germline CDR1 and CDR2: MNHNS and SASEGT. V lost 2 bases and J lost 0; bases outside the gene matches: 2. The length of the CDR3 is 15 residues. The CDR3 nucleotides are TGTGCCAGCAGTGAACCGGGACAGGCTAACTATGGCTACACCTTC. Amino acids: CASSEPGQANYGYTF.

The V and J genes are TRBV10-3 and TRBJ1-5; D is unclear. Germline lookup yields CDR1 ENHRY and CDR2 SYGVKD. The CDR3 consists of 13 residues. The V end lost 8 bases, the J end lost 5 bases, and 13 bases lay between the germline ends. The CDR3 loop is CAIGEGWDQPQHF. In DNA, the CDR3 is TGTGCCATCGGAGAGGGCTGGGATCAGCCCCAGCATTTT.

At least ten counts were recorded for this clonotype. The chain couples TRBV6-1 to TRBJ2-3, with 8 nucleotides matching TRBD1. The CDR3 loop spans 16 amino acids. Trimming cost V 7 bases and J 5 bases; bases outside gene matches: 14. Per germline, CDR1 MNHNS and CDR2 SASEGT. CDR3 protein: CASNGQGPVGLDTQYF. CDR3 in DNA: TGTGCCAGCAACGGACAGGGCCCCGTGGGGCTAGATACGCAGTATTTT.

V and J are TRBV6-1 and TRBJ2-3; TRBD1 might be the D (6 bases). Germline V CDR1 and CDR2: MNHNS, SASEGT. Between the trimmed V and J ends, which lost 7 bases and 0 bases, there was a span of 11 bases. CDR3 length: 14 amino acids. The CDR3 sequence: CASIDTGSTDTQYF. In nucleotides, the CDR3 is TGTGCCAGCATCGACACAGGGAGCACAGATACGCAGTATTTT.

A remark on this clonotype: An end of the junction does not agree with germline; a read error may underlie this. The V and J genes are TRBV11-3 and TRBJ2-2, with D unclear. This CDR3 has 13 residues. Germline V CDR1 and CDR2: SGHNT, YENEEA. The CDR3 protein is CASSLIGGGELFF. The CDR3 DNA is TGCGCCAGCAGCCTAATAGGCGGCGGGGAGCTGTTTTTT.

In its sample, this clonotype was seen a few times. The chain recombines TRBV20-1 with TRBJ2-3; D gene uncertain. With 4 bases removed from V and 0 bases from J, the gap between germline ends came to 5 bases. Germline V gives CDR1 DFQATT, CDR2 SNEGSKA (reference sequence). CDR3 length: 12 residues. The CDR3 spells CSATRSTDTQYF. CDR3 DNA sequence: TGCAGTGCTACAAGGAGCACAGATACGCAGTATTTT.

As to this clonotype: Just one base apart from a much larger clone, this may be a read error. The chain recombines TRBV6-1 with TRBJ1-2, with 7 bases that match TRBD1. The CDR3 runs 13 residues. The V gene's germline CDR1 is MNHNS and CDR2 SASEGT. The CDR3 region has the DNA TGTGCCACCAGTCTCGGACAGGCCTATGGCTACACCTTC. Translation gives CATSLGQAYGYTF.

Note on this clonotype: An end of the junction does not agree with germline; a read error may underlie this. The chain employs TRBV6-1 and TRBJ2-1; no firm D call. The germline V gene has CDR1 MNHNS and CDR2 SASEGT. CDR3 length: 16 residues. The CDR3 loop is CASSEVLPVSGDEQFF. The CDR3 DNA reads as TGTGCCAGCAGTGAGGTGCTACCAGTCTCGGGCGATGAACAGTTCTTC.

Concerning this clonotype: Its ends do not fully match the called genes, so a read error is possible. The chain links TRBV6-5 to TRBJ2-2; 7 bases are a match to TRBD1. The CDR3 loop spans 15 amino acids. Germline loops: CDR1 MNHEY, CDR2 SVGAGI. CDR3 region: CASSTRDSFSGELLF. The CDR3 DNA reads TGTGCCAGCAGTACACGGGACAGTTTCTCTGGGGAGCTGCTTTTT.

Comment on this clonotype: A junction end diverges from the germline sequence, so it may reflect a read error. The chain links TRBV11-1 to TRBJ1-1, with D perhaps matching TRBD1 (5 bases). Germline V gene sequence: CDR1 SGHAT, CDR2 FQDESV (reference sequence). The CDR3 is 16 residues long. CDR3 in DNA: TGTGCCAGCGGCCCGTCCATGTACGGGGCCCACACTGAAGCTTCCTTT. Amino acid sequence: CASGPSMYGAHTEASF. Based on the CDR3 plus reference TRBV11-1 and TRBJ1-1, the full variable domain is EAEVAQSPRYKITEKSQAVAFWCDPISGHATLYWYRQILGQGPELLVQFQDESVVDDSQLPKDRFSAERLKGVDSTLKIQPAELGDSAMYLCASGPSMYGAHTEASFGQGTRLTVV.

In the case of this clonotype: This may be a read error, as it is one base from a much larger clone. This sequence joins TRBV20-1 and TRBJ1-1, with 8 bases aligning to TRBD1. The CDR3 covers 16 residues. V lost 1 base, J lost 5 bases, and 12 bases stayed unmatched. CDR1 is DFQATT, CDR2 SNEGSKA, per germline (reference sequence). The DNA of the CDR3 is TGCAGTGCTAGAGGTTGGGGACAGGTGGCCGGGACTGAAGCTTTCTTT. Encoded protein: CSARGWGQVAGTEAFF.

On this clonotype: A read error may be the cause here, since a much bigger clone is one base away. CDR3 in amino acids: CSAGEMGGGTDTQYF. In DNA form, the CDR3 reads TGCAGTGCTGGAGAGATGGGGGGAGGAACAGATACGCAGTATTTT. The gene calls are TRBV20-1 and TRBJ2-3; a weak D match, TRBD2 (6 bases). CDR1 DFQATT and CDR2 SNEGSKA come from the germline V gene (reference sequence). The CDR3 consists of 15 residues.

This clonotype was seen a handful of times. This sequence joins TRBV5-1 and TRBJ1-3; possible D gene TRBD1, 5 bases. The V gene's germline CDR1 is SGHRS and CDR2 YFSETQ. Trimming pared 0 bases from V and 7 bases from J, leaving 14 bases between. The CDR3 contains 15 residues. CDR3 protein: CASSLAVGARNTIYF. The CDR3 DNA is TGCGCCAGCAGCTTGGCCGTAGGGGCGCGGAACACCATATATTTT.

About this clonotype: Germline is not matched at one junction end, which may reflect a read error. The chain recombines TRBV6-6 with TRBJ1-2; the D is unclear. The CDR3 consists of 12 residues. The V gene's germline CDR1 is MNHNY and CDR2 SVGAGI (reference sequence). CDR3 in amino acids: CASSYSSYGYTF. For the CDR3, the DNA is TGTGCCAGCAGTTACTCTAGCTATGGCTACACATTC.

Concerning this clonotype: An end of the junction does not agree with germline; a read error may underlie this. This chain uses TRBV11-2 with TRBJ2-3, with 10 positions matching TRBD2. This CDR3 comprises 17 residues. The germline V gene encodes CDR1 SGHAT and CDR2 FQNNGV. In DNA form, the CDR3 reads TGTACCAGCAGCTTGATGTTAGCGGGAGGTTCCGAAGATACGCAGTATTTT. This translates into CTSSLMLAGGSEDTQYF.

This clonotype was counted a single time. The genes are TRBV12-1 and TRBJ2-3; TRBD1, the D gene given by the table, was not confirmed from the DNA. TRBV12-1 is listed as a pseudogene. There are 13 residues in the CDR3. CDR3 protein: CVSSFLGADTQYF. CDR3 DNA sequence: TGTGTCAGTAGCTTCTTGGGGGCAGATACGCAGTATTTT.